The 2 T cell receptor beta chains listed next were all sequenced from one sample in a study of T cell repertoires in ileal Crohn's disease. Assay: immunoSEQ multiplex PCR; the TCRdb copy retains only in-frame clones and omits some. The repertoire holds around 970 clones, more than 70% seen once, with approximately 15% in the top ten. Source material: ileal tissue. All receptors come from an adult with Crohn's disease.

This chain uses TRBV14 with TRBJ1-1; D remains ambiguous. The germline V and J ends were trimmed by 2 bases and 2 bases, with 9 bases remaining between them. The CDR3 runs to 14 residues. Germline loops: CDR1 SGHDN, CDR2 FVKESK. CDR3 sequence: CASSQPTINTEAFF. The CDR3 coding sequence is TGTGCCAGCAGCCAACCCACAATTAACACTGAAGCTTTCTTT. Filled out from reference TRBV14 and TRBJ1-1, the complete variable domain reads EAGVTQFPSHSVIEKGQTVTLRCDPISGHDNLYWYRRVMGKEIKFLLHFVKESKQDESGMPNNRFLAERTGGTYSTLKVQPAELEDSGVYFCASSQPTINTEAFFGQGTRLTVV.

Sample share makes this clone hyperexpanded. The V and J genes are TRBV6-1 and TRBJ1-2; possibly TRBD1 for D (5 bases). The length of the CDR3 is 15 residues. Trimming stripped 6 bases from V and 8 bases from J, with 22 bases between. Germline V gene lookup returns CDR1 MNHNS and CDR2 SASEGT. CDR3 nucleotides: TGTGCCAGCAGGGCTCGTGGTCGGGGGTCGGAGGGCTACACCTTC. Translating gives CASRARGRGSEGYTF.